The T cell receptor beta chain described here comes from a study of blood T cells in healthy people across ages. In its sample, this clonotype was seen many times. The antigen remains undetermined. Study observations and caveats: Long-lived donors exceeded aged donors in naive CD4+ cells and diversity.

Whenever a sample was processed, at least 6 million PBMCs were isolated. Per sample, at least 6 micrograms of total RNA were extracted. Through a sample-barcoded 5' primer and a J-beta primer mix, a second PCR was run for 7 to 11 cycles. Carrying 12 random nucleotides, a template-switch adaptor labeled each individual cDNA molecule. TCRdb fed the 5' RACE reads into MiXCR, producing one record per CDR3 protein. The sample has 550,000 to 800,000 distinct CDR3 sequences, roughly 21% seen once; the top ten hold under 4%. This CDR3 comprises 17 residues. Germline loops: CDR1 DFQATT, CDR2 SNEGSKA (reference sequence). J gave up 3 bases and V 3 bases, and 17 bases lay outside the gene matches.

The chain employs TRBV20-1 and TRBJ2-7, with 7 bases fitting TRBD2. The sequence came from a man between 70 and 80 years old in good health. What was sequenced was blood. In DNA, the CDR3 is TGCAGTGCTAGGGAACGATTAGGACGGGAGGCCCTCTACGAGCAGTACTTC. As protein: CSARERLGREALYEQYF.